This TCR beta chain was recovered during a study of post-analysis software for immune sequencing data. This clonotype was seen at least ten times. As yet, its antigen is unknown. CDR1 is SGHKS, CDR2 YYEKEE, per germline (reference sequence). This CDR3 is built from 14 residues. The V and J ends lost 4 bases and 5 bases respectively, with 13 bases between them. Study outcomes and limitations: By F measure, strong co-clustering occurred among samples prepared in the same batch. Controls had significantly higher normalized Chao1 diversity than multiple sclerosis patients. About five TRBV segments, including TRBV5-6, TRBV5-1 and TRBV20-1, were more frequent in patients than controls.

The authors incorporated unique molecular identifiers into the TCR beta cDNA libraries. Using its own MiXCR run on the PCR reads, TCRdb lists one record per CDR3 protein. Of roughly 540,000 distinct CDR3 sequences in the sample, less than 40% were seen once. This chain links TRBV5-5 with TRBJ2-1, with D possibly matching TRBD1 (5 bases). What was sequenced was blood. This TCR derives from a girl aged 2-17 years with multiple sclerosis. The CDR3 DNA sequence: TGTGCCAGCAGCCCTGGGGCAATCAACAATGAGCAGTTCTTC. The encoded protein is CASSPGAINNEQFF. Complete variable domain (other parts from reference TRBV5-5 and TRBJ2-1): DAGVTQSPTHLIKTRGQQVTLRCSPISGHKSVSWYQQVLGQGPQFIFQYYEKEERGRGNFPDRFSARQFPNYSSELNVNALLLGDSALYLCASSPGAINNEQFFGPGTRLTVL.